The following is a T cell receptor (beta chain) sequence with its context. This clone was detected a few times. The antigen this receptor binds is unknown. It has no much larger one-base neighbor in the sample; base qualities were not kept. The collaborating institutions used their own protocols to collect whole blood in K2EDTA tubes. For TCRbeta analysis, collaborators shipped samples as frozen whole blood, isolated PBMCs, or DNA extracted from either of those sample types. CDR1 MGHDK and CDR2 SYGVNS are derived from the germline V gene. The CDR3 goes from the cysteine to the phenylalanine over 15 residues. The retained sequence is limited to the CDR3, 45 bases, with the frame set at the first base. V loses 3 bases, J loses 4 bases, and the germline ends lie 15 bases apart. The immunoSEQ Assay, a bias-controlled multiplex PCR, was used to amplify TCRbeta CDR3 regions from genomic DNA. The authors' analysis ran thus. Nucleated cell counts per sample were estimated from amplification of reference gene primers within the assay. To quantify the absolute abundance of each unique TCRbeta CDR3 rearrangement, sequence reads were collapsed and filtered. For each sample, productive Simpson clonality was calculated by taking the square root of Simpson's diversity index across productive rearrangements. In its TCRdb copy, this immuneACCESS table keeps in-frame sequences only and misses some clones. Where compared with another copy, unresolved V genes explain less than half of these, and the others have no known cause. The D gene and trimming were derived from the DNA, and the V and J assignments and clone size from that table. In all, the sample holds 85,000 to 110,000 clones, and more than 85% of those were seen once. The ten largest clones capture 6.2% of the sample.

These data are taken from a study of blood T cell repertoires in COVID-19 (dated by TCRdb to 2020 to 2021). Describing the broader study: Samples covering the acute and convalescent phases of COVID-19 were provided by collaborators in the United States, Italy and Spain. The material from the prospective study consisted of cDNA or gDNA derived from T cells, B-cell-depleted T cells, or PBMCs. The dataset comprised deeply sampled blood TCRbeta repertoires from subjects exposed to, actively infected with, or recovered from COVID-19. The repertoires were made available in a free public database intended to serve as a resource for research on the immune response to SARS-CoV-2. Samples were obtained from the ongoing ImmuneRACE study (first 160 participants) and from over 1,000 subjects provided by 6 global collaborators. Sample metadata almost always included a de-identified subject ID, COVID-19 status, age in years and sex. HLA class I and class II types, where available, came from metadata supplied by the sample provider rather than from assay-based typing. Summary of the overall study and its limitations: The amount of clinical and demographic metadata varied by source and participant and was provided uncurated.

This TCR was recovered from a human donor in a cohort sampled during active COVID-19. This sequence uses TRBV25-1 and TRBJ1-2; tentative D gene TRBD1, with 5 bases matching. Sequences were obtained from peripheral blood. Here is the DNA: TGTGCCAGCAGTGACTCTGGGGGGGATTCCTATGGCTACACCTTC. This yields the protein CASSDSGGDSYGYTF.